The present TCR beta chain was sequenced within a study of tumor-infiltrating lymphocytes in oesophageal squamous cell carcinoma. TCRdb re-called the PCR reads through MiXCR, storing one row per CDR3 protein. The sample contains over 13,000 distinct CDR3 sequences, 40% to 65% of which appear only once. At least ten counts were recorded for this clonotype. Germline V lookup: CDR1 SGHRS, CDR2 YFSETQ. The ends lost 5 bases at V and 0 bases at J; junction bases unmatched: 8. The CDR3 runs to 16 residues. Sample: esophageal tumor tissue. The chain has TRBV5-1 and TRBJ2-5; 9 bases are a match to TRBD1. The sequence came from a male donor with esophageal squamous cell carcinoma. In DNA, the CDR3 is TGCGCCAGCAGTAGGTCGGGACAGGGATACCAAGAGACCCAGTACTTC. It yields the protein CASSRSGQGYQETQYF.